This T cell receptor (beta chain) was retrieved from a study of blood T cells in healthy people across ages. In germline, CDR1 is MGHRA, CDR2 YSYEKL. The CDR3 spans 16 residues. The V gene lost 1 base and the J gene lost 5 bases, with 17 bases spanning the gap. This clonotype appeared a few times. The antigen remains unidentified. Next came a second PCR, run for about 6 to 12 cycles, which used a sample-barcoded 5' primer along with a J-beta primer mix. Every cDNA molecule bore a tag from a template-switch adaptor containing 12 random nucleotides. Every sample produced at least 2.5 million CDR3-containing paired-end reads. TCRdb recomputed calls from the 5' RACE reads with MiXCR, one row per CDR3 protein. Here the sample spans some 900,000 distinct CDR3 sequences, roughly 50% being singletons. Study-wide results and caveats: Calculation of diversity from one million T cells yielded estimates considered to be underestimates.

Samples had at least 6.5 million PBMCs isolated from them. The chain links TRBV4-1 to TRBJ1-1, with D perhaps matching TRBD1 (5 bases). Sequencing was performed on blood. The sequence was collected from a man younger than 45 in good health. As DNA, the CDR3 is TGCGCCAGCAGCCAAGTTGAGGGAAGGGGACGGACTGAAGCTTTCTTT. Translation gives CASSQVEGRGRTEAFF.